This entry lists 11 T cell receptor beta chains sequenced from one sample in a study of blood T cell repertoires in COVID-19. Using immunoSEQ multiplex PCR, the repertoire was profiled, and TCRdb retains in-frame clones only, with some absent. Among about 210,000 clones, around 83% were seen once, and the ten largest hold under 3.5%. The sequencing input was peripheral blood. The receptors were gathered from a man aged 45-65 years with active or convalescent COVID-19.

The chain is built from TRBV19 and TRBJ1-3, with TRBD1 matching over 7 bases. CDR1 is LNHDA, CDR2 SQIVND, per germline (reference sequence). V was pared by 6 bases and J by 0 bases, with 5 bases of the junction left unmatched. The CDR3 is 15 amino acids. CDR3 nucleotide sequence: TGTGCCAGTAGAAAACGGGACAGCTCTGGAAACACCATATATTTT. Amino acid sequence: CASRKRDSSGNTIYF.

The V gene is TRBV5-1, the J gene TRBJ1-2; a possible D gene is TRBD1 (5 bases). The CDR3 has 17 residues. CDR1 is SGHRS, CDR2 YFSETQ, per germline. V shed 4 bases and J shed 0 bases, with 19 bases lying between them. The CDR3 nucleotides are TGCGCCAGCAGCGCGGCGGGGGAGGGAGCTTCTAACTATGGCTACACCTTC. Protein sequence: CASSAAGEGASNYGYTF.

V and J are TRBV27 and TRBJ1-2, with D tentatively TRBD1 (6 bases). Germline lookup yields CDR1 MNHEY and CDR2 SMNVEV (reference sequence). CDR3 length: 15 residues. The V gene lost 0 bases and the J gene lost 8 bases, with 16 bases spanning the gap. In DNA, the CDR3 is TGTGCCAGCAGTTTATCGTCGAGGGGGAGAGAGGGCTACACCTTC. Translated: CASSLSSRGREGYTF.

The chain recombines TRBV7-3 with TRBJ1-1, with a possible D match to TRBD1 (5 bases). The CDR3 extends over 15 amino acids. Trimming took 3 bases from V and 4 from J, leaving 15 bases between them. Germline loops: CDR1 SGHTA, CDR2 FQGTGA. CDR3 sequence reads: CASSLAPQGTTEAFF. DNA of the CDR3: TGTGCCAGCAGCTTGGCACCCCAGGGAACCACTGAAGCTTTCTTT.

The chain joins TRBV6-2 or TRBV6-3 to TRBJ2-7; possible D gene TRBD2, 6 bases. Germline values: CDR1 MNHEY, CDR2 SVGEGT. V lost 2 bases to trimming and J lost 7 bases, with 12 bases between them. The CDR3 sequence is 13 residues long. The CDR3 is CASSYTAAGEQYF. The CDR3 nucleotides read TGTGCCAGCAGTTACACAGCGGCGGGGGAGCAGTACTTC.

The chain uses TRBV6-6 and TRBJ1-5; 7 bases align to TRBD1. Losses at the gene ends were 7 bases for V and 1 base for J; bases not matched to a gene: 7. The CDR3 is made up of 15 amino acids. Germline-derived CDR1 and CDR2 are MNHNY and SVGAGI (reference sequence). The CDR3 sequence: CASNPTGMSNQPQHF. DNA of the CDR3: TGTGCCAGCAACCCGACAGGGATGAGCAATCAGCCCCAGCATTTT.

CDR3: CACSSEPGVYGYTF. DNA of the CDR3: TGTGCCTGCTCGTCGGAGCCCGGGGTATATGGCTACACCTTC. The chain links TRBV30 to TRBJ1-2; D not resolved. This CDR3 is built from 14 residues. The V gene's germline CDR1 is GTSNPN and CDR2 SVGIG (reference sequence). V lost 6 bases and J 5 bases, leaving 19 bases between the germline ends.

The chain recombines TRBV6-5 with TRBJ2-2; D remains unclear. This CDR3 region has 11 residues. The V end was cut by 7 bases, the J end by 5 bases, with 5 bases between. Germline V CDR1 and CDR2: MNHEY, SVGAGI. The CDR3 sequence is CASTVTGELFF. In DNA form, the CDR3 reads TGTGCCAGCACAGTGACCGGGGAGCTGTTTTTT.

This clone has only one observation. This sample also contains other DNA sequences that code for the same CDR3. J is TRBJ1-1 and V is TRBV5-1; the match to TRBD1 covers 9 bases. This CDR3 has 14 amino acids. The V segment lost 5 bases and the J segment 4 bases; nucleotides outside the gene matches: 6. Looked up from germline, CDR1 is SGHRS and CDR2 is YFSETQ. The CDR3 DNA reads as TGCGCCAGCAGTCTGGACAGGGGTGGCACTGAAGCTTTCTTT. This sequence encodes CASSLDRGGTEAFF.

The chain combines TRBV5-6 with TRBJ2-7, with 9 positions matching TRBD1. CDR3 length: 12 residues. The V gene end was trimmed by 6 bases and the J gene end by 7 bases; junction bases not matched to a gene: 5. Germline-derived CDR1 and CDR2 are SGHDT and YYEEEE. For the CDR3, the DNA is TGTGCCAGCATACAGGGGGCGGGTGAGCAGTACTTC. This codes for CASIQGAGEQYF.

V gene TRBV30 combines with J gene TRBJ2-7; perhaps TRBD1 as D (5 bases). CDR3 length equals 14 residues. Germline lookup yields CDR1 GTSNPN and CDR2 SVGIG (reference sequence). Deletions cut 0 bases from V and 6 bases from J, with 15 bases between. The DNA for the CDR3 is TGTGCCTGGAGTGTATCTTTTCCTGACAGCGAGCAGTACTTC. Translation: CAWSVSFPDSEQYF.